These 6 T cell receptor beta chains originate from one sample sequenced in a study of T-cell memory formation after mild COVID-19. TCRdb re-derived calls from the 5' RACE reads in MiXCR, one entry per CDR3 protein. The sample includes approximately 300,000 distinct CDR3 sequences, about 16% of them seen just once. The sequenced sample was PBMCs or a T cell subset sorted from them (not recorded which). These receptors were obtained from a man aged 18-30 years who had mild COVID-19 (a few samples of this study predate the infection). Cell type and time point are not known.

In its sample, this clonotype was seen a few times. The chain has TRBV7-9 and TRBJ2-1, with no clear D. The CDR3 loop spans 17 amino acids. Germline V gene data show CDR1 as SEHNR and CDR2 as FQNEAQ (reference sequence). Trimming removed 3 bases from V and 4 bases from J, with 19 bases in between. The CDR3 DNA sequence: TGTGCCAGCAGCTTGATTGAGGAAGCAAGACTTTACAATGAGCAGTTCTTC. This sequence encodes CASSLIEEARLYNEQFF.

This clonotype was seen a few times. This chain uses TRBV4-1 with TRBJ2-7; D unresolved. The V end lost 4 bases, the J end lost 6 bases, and 16 bases lay between the germline ends. The CDR3 is 14 residues long. CDR1 and CDR2 (germline): MGHRA, YSYEKL. CDR3 sequence: CASSPSRTTAEQYF. DNA for the CDR3: TGCGCCAGCAGCCCGAGTAGGACCACAGCCGAGCAGTACTTC.

This clonotype was picked up a small number of times. DNA of the CDR3: TGTGCCAGCAGGGAACGCCGGGACAGAGGCACAGATACGCAGTATTTT. Its translation is CASRERRDRGTDTQYF. The chain joins TRBV6-6 to TRBJ2-3, with 7 bases aligning to TRBD1. J gave up 1 base and V 6 bases, and 10 bases lay outside the gene matches. The CDR3 sequence is 16 residues long. CDR1 MNHNY and CDR2 SVGAGI come from the germline V gene (reference sequence).

In this sample, this clonotype turned up a few times. This rearrangement joins TRBV11-2 to TRBJ2-7; no definite D call. The germline V and J ends were trimmed by 0 bases and 8 bases, with 11 bases remaining between them. Germline-derived CDR1 and CDR2 are SGHAT and FQNNGV. This CDR3 is built from 13 residues. The CDR3: CASSLDMVRKQYF. CDR3 DNA sequence: TGTGCCAGCAGCTTAGATATGGTACGGAAGCAGTACTTC. Together with reference TRBV11-2 and TRBJ2-7, the CDR3 gives the full variable domain: EAGVAQSPRYKIIEKRQSVAFWCNPISGHATLYWYQQILGQGPKLLIQFQNNGVVDDSQLPKDRFSAERLKGVDSTLKIQPAKLEDSAVYLCASSLDMVRKQYFGPGTRLTVT.

V and J are TRBV20-1 and TRBJ2-2; 12 bases fit TRBD1. Trimming cost V 3 bases and J 2 bases; bases outside gene matches: 4. Germline CDR1 and CDR2: DFQATT and SNEGSKA (reference sequence). CDR3 length equals 16 residues. The CDR3 spells CSARGTGGLNTGELFF. DNA of the CDR3: TGCAGTGCTAGGGGGACAGGGGGCCTTAACACCGGGGAGCTGTTTTTT.

This clonotype was detected ten times or more. The J gene is TRBJ2-7, the V gene TRBV5-1, with D unresolved. Trimming pared 0 bases from V and 0 bases from J, leaving 4 bases between. Per the germline V gene, CDR1 is SGHRS and CDR2 is YFSETQ. CDR3 length: 13 amino acids. CDR3 region: CASSLDTSYEQYV. The CDR3 nucleotides read TGCGCCAGCAGCTTGGACACCTCCTACGAGCAGTACGTC.